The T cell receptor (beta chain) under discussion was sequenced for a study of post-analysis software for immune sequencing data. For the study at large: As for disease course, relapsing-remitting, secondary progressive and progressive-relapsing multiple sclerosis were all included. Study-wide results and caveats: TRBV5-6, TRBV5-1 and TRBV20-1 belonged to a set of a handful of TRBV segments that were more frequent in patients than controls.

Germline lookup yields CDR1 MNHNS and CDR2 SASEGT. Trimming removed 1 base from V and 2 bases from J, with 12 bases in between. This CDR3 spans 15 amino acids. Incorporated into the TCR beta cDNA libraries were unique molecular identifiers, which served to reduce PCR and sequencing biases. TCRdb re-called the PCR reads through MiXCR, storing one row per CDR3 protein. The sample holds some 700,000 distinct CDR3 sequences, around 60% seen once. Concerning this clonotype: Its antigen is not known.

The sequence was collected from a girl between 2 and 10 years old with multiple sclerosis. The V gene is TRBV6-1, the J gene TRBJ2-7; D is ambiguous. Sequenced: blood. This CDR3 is CASSEVGYSTYEQYF. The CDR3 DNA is TGTGCCAGCAGTGAAGTCGGCTACTCTACCTACGAGCAGTACTTC.